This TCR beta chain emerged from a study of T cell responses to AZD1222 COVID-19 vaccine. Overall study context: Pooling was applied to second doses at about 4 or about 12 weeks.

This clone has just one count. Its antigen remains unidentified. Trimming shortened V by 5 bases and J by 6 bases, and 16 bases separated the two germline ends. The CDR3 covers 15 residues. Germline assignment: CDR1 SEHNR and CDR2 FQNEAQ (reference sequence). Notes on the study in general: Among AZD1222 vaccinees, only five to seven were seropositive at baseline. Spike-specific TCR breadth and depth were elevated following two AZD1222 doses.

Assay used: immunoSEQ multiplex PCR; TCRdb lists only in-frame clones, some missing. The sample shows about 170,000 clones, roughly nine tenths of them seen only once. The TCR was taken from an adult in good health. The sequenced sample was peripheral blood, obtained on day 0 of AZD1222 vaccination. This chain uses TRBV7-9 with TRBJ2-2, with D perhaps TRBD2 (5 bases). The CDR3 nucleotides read TGTGCCAGCAGCCCATTCCGTGTGAGGGCCGGGGAGCTGTTTTTT. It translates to CASSPFRVRAGELFF.